The 2 T cell receptor beta chains listed next were all sequenced from one sample in a study of cytomegalovirus exposure and HLA in healthy donors. The PCR ran on 60 Vbeta and 13 Jbeta primers. The protocol was immunoSEQ multiplex PCR, while the TCRdb copy is restricted to in-frame clones and leaves out a portion. This sample has 160,000 or so clones; less than 90% occur once, and the top ten carry about 4%. Sequencing input: PBMCs. These receptors were taken from a man in his fifties or sixties in good health and CMV-seropositive.

The chain links TRBV12-2 to TRBJ1-3. TRBV12-2 is a pseudogene. This CDR3 contains 15 residues. The CDR3 DNA follows: TGTGCAAACCGGGGGGGCAGGGGATCACGCAACACCATATATTTT. Its protein is CANRGGRGSRNTIYF.

J is TRBJ2-5 and V is TRBV19, with 10 bases fitting TRBD1. The length of the CDR3 is 13 residues. The junction had 7 bases not matched to a gene; V was cut back by 10 bases and J by 5 bases. Germline V lookup: CDR1 LNHDA, CDR2 SQIVND (reference sequence). The CDR3 loop is CAISPGQGETQYF. The CDR3 region has the DNA TGTGCCATCTCTCCGGGACAGGGGGAGACCCAGTACTTC. The full variable domain, with the rest looked up from reference TRBV19 and TRBJ2-5, is DGGITQSPKYLFRKEGQNVTLSCEQNLNHDAMYWYRQDPGQGLRLIYYSQIVNDFQKGDIAEGYSVSREKKESFPLTVTSAQKNPTAFYLCAISPGQGETQYFGPGTRLLVL.